Listed below are T cell receptor beta chains from one sample, sequenced in a study of Ad26.COV2.S vaccination and SARS-CoV-2 variants. Clones were read by immunoSEQ multiplex PCR, and TCRdb kept only the in-frame ones, dropping some. This table holds roughly 510,000 clones, around 88% found once. The sample here was peripheral blood, taken in a trial of Ad26.COV2.S vaccine versus placebo. These receptors all come from a person aged 18-60 years who received the Ad26.COV2.S COVID-19 vaccine or a placebo. Each CDR3 is given with its conserved first and last residue. The D gene is left open where the match is weak. Clone size is stated in some rows and not others, as once, few, many or a class when expanded.

j_call v_call d_call cdr3_length clone_size cdr3_nt cdr3_aa
TRBJ1-1 TRBV6-5 . 13 . TGTGCCAGCAGTTACGGCGGGAACACTGAAGCTTTCTTT CASSYGGNTEAFF
TRBJ1-1 TRBV12-3/TRBV12-4 . 13 . TGTGCCAGCAGTCCCCTCGGGGGTACTGAAGCTTTCTTT CASSPLGGTEAFF
TRBJ2-7 TRBV6-2/TRBV6-3 . 14 . TGTGCCAGCAGTTTCGGTCAGGGGCCCTACGAGCAGTACTTC CASSFGQGPYEQYF
TRBJ2-1 TRBV9 . 14 . TGTGCCAGCAGCCAAGGACTGGGACCTTCCGAGCAGTTCTTC CASSQGLGPSEQFF
TRBJ2-7 TRBV10-3 . 15 . TGTGCCATCAGTGAGACCTCAGGGGGGTCCTACGAGCAGTACTTC CAISETSGGSYEQYF
TRBJ1-5 TRBV6-2/TRBV6-3 . 13 . TGTGCCAGCAGTAAAGACAGTTATCAGCCCCAGCATTTT CASSKDSYQPQHF
TRBJ2-7 TRBV5-1 . 15 . TGCGCCAGCAGCCCCGGGACTTCAAGCGTTTACGAGCAGTACTTC CASSPGTSSVYEQYF
TRBJ1-1 TRBV30 . 12 . TGTGCCTGGAGATCCGACATCTCTGAAGCTTTCTTT CAWRSDISEAFF
TRBJ2-5 TRBV29-1 TRBD2 14 . TGCAGCGTCCGGATTAGCGGGACCGGGGAGACCCAGTACTTC CSVRISGTGETQYF
TRBJ2-1 TRBV21-1 . 16 once TGTGCCAGCAGCAAACCGGGACCCCAAGCCTCCTATGAGCAGTTCTTC CASSKPGPQASYEQFF
TRBJ2-2 TRBV23-1 . 15 . TGCGCCAGCAGTCAATTTTCGGGGAACACCGGGGAGCTGTTTTTT CASSQFSGNTGELFF
TRBJ2-1 TRBV21-1 . 18 once TGTGCCAGCAGCAAAGTATCGGGCGGGAGGGCTGCCTACAATGAGCAGTTCTTC CASSKVSGGRAAYNEQFF
TRBJ1-5 TRBV28 TRBD1 16 few TGTGCCAGCAGTTTAGGTGTCTGGGACAGAAATCAGCCCCAGCATTTT CASSLGVWDRNQPQHF
TRBJ1-5 TRBV6-5 . 14 . TGTGCCAGCAGCGGGGGATATAGCGATCAGCCCCAGCATTTT CASSGGYSDQPQHF
TRBJ2-7 TRBV7-9 . 12 few TGTGCCAGCAGCTTAATTGTAGGCGAGCAGTACTTC CASSLIVGEQYF
TRBJ1-2 TRBV10-3 TRBD1 13 . TGTGCCATCATGGGACAGTCGAACTATGGCTACACCTTC CAIMGQSNYGYTF
TRBJ2-1 TRBV30 . 14 . TGTGCCTGGAGTCGAGACATTGCCTACAATGAGCAGTTCTTC CAWSRDIAYNEQFF
TRBJ2-1 TRBV7-2 TRBD2 18 . TGTGCCAGCAGCTTAGGGGATTTCGGCGGGAGGGCCAGGGATGAGCAGTTCTTC CASSLGDFGGRARDEQFF
TRBJ2-2 TRBV30 . 11 . TGTGCCTGGAGAGGTGCCGGGGAGCTGTTTTTT CAWRGAGELFF
TRBJ2-7 TRBV7-3 TRBD2 14 . TGTGCCAGCAGCGTTAGCGGGAGTGGGTACGAGCAGTACTTC CASSVSGSGYEQYF
TRBJ2-3 TRBV7-9 TRBD2 18 . TGTGCCAGCAGCTTATCCGGACTAGCGGACCGTGACACAGATACGCAGTATTTT CASSLSGLADRDTDTQYF
TRBJ2-1 TRBV6-1 TRBD2 15 . TGTGCCAGCAGTGAATTAGAGGGAGGGTCGGATGAGCAGTTCTTC CASSELEGGSDEQFF
TRBJ2-5 TRBV7-2 TRBD2 15 . TGTGCCAGCAGCTTAGGTAGCGGGAGAGAAGAGACCCAGTACTTC CASSLGSGREETQYF
TRBJ1-1 TRBV19 . 14 . TGTGCCAGTAGTGACTGGACAGTTAACACTGAAGCTTTCTTT CASSDWTVNTEAFF
TRBJ1-2 TRBV27 . 12 . TGTGCCAGCAGTGCAACAGGGCAAGGCTACACCTTC CASSATGQGYTF
TRBJ2-4 TRBV3-1/TRBV3-2 . 13 . TGTGCCAGCAGCCGAACCTCTACTGGGGGACAGTACTTC CASSRTSTGGQYF
TRBJ2-3 TRBV5-1 . 14 . TGCGCCAGCAGCCTGGGAGGCCCCACAGATACGCAGTATTTT CASSLGGPTDTQYF
TRBJ1-1 TRBV5-6 . 17 . TGTGCCAGCAGCTTTGGGCGGGGCTCTCGGTCTGGCACTGAAGCTTTCTTT CASSFGRGSRSGTEAFF
TRBJ2-5 TRBV5-6 . 12 . TGTGCCAGCAGCTTGGTTCAAGAGACCCAGTACTTC CASSLVQETQYF
TRBJ2-5 TRBV15 . 15 once TGTGCCACCAGCTCGCAGCCGGGACATCGGGAGACCCAGTACTTC CATSSQPGHRETQYF
TRBJ1-2 TRBV5-6 TRBD1 17 few TGTGCCAGCAGCACAGTTGTCCAGGGACAGCCTAACTATGGCTACACCTTC CASSTVVQGQPNYGYTF
TRBJ2-2 TRBV5-1 . 15 . TGCGCCAGCAGCGCGTCACAGCCCAACACCGGGGAGCTGTTTTTT CASSASQPNTGELFF
TRBJ1-1 TRBV16 TRBD1 15 . TGTGCCAGCAGCCAGATGGGCAGGGGGGACACTGAAGCTTTCTTT CASSQMGRGDTEAFF
TRBJ1-2 TRBV7-8 . 13 . TGTGCCAGCAGCTTAGCGGCAGCTGATGGCTACACCTTC CASSLAAADGYTF
TRBJ2-1 TRBV19 . 15 . TGTGCCAGTAGTATAGATGGTAACTATAACAATGAGCAGTTCTTC CASSIDGNYNNEQFF
TRBJ1-3 TRBV12-3/TRBV12-4 . 11 . TGTGCCAGCAGTTACGGGGACACCATATATTTT CASSYGDTIYF
TRBJ1-2 TRBV28 . 17 . TGTGCCAGCAGTTTATCTGGGACGATTGGGGGCTTCTATGGCTACACCTTC CASSLSGTIGGFYGYTF
TRBJ1-2 TRBV6-2/TRBV6-3 . 11 . TGTGCCAGCAGTTACCCGAGGGGCTACACCTTC CASSYPRGYTF
TRBJ2-2 TRBV4-3 . 16 . TGCGCCAGCAGCCAGGAAGGGGGGATTCGCACCGGGGAGCTGTTTTTT CASSQEGGIRTGELFF
TRBJ2-5 TRBV18 . 14 . TGTGCCAGCTCACCTCGTGCAGACCAAGAGACCCAGTACTTC CASSPRADQETQYF
TRBJ2-2 TRBV9 TRBD1 15 few TGTGCCAGCAGCGCGAGGACAGGGGACACCGGGGAGCTGTTTTTT CASSARTGDTGELFF
TRBJ2-1 TRBV30 TRBD1 12 . TGTGCCTGGAGTGCAGGGGGTAATGAGCAGTTCTTC CAWSAGGNEQFF
TRBJ2-2 TRBV3-1/TRBV3-2 TRBD1 16 . TGTGCCAGCAGCCCCGGGACAGGGGCTCCGACCGGGGAGCTGTTTTTT CASSPGTGAPTGELFF
TRBJ2-5 TRBV6-4 . 13 . TGTGCCAGCAGTAGCTTCCCAGGAGAGACCCAGTACTTC CASSSFPGETQYF
TRBJ1-2 TRBV2 . 15 . TGTGCCAGCAGTTCCCTGGGGACGCCGGACGATGGCTACACCTTC CASSSLGTPDDGYTF
TRBJ2-3 TRBV9 . 14 few TGTGCCAGCAGCGTAACACTAGGCACAGATACGCAGTATTTT CASSVTLGTDTQYF
TRBJ2-3 TRBV10-3 TRBD2 14 . TGTGCCATCCAGGGACTAGCGGACACAGATACGCAGTATTTT CAIQGLADTDTQYF
TRBJ1-4 TRBV7-9 TRBD1 16 . TGTGCCAGCAGCGAACGCACAGGGGCGCTTAATGAAAAACTGTTTTTT CASSERTGALNEKLFF
TRBJ2-5 TRBV15 TRBD1 15 . TGTGCCACCAGCAGAGATGACAGGGATGGGGAGACCCAGTACTTC CATSRDDRDGETQYF
TRBJ2-7 TRBV15 . 15 . TGTGCCACCAGCAGAGATCACCAGGGTCCCTACGAGCAGTACTTC CATSRDHQGPYEQYF
TRBJ1-4 TRBV4-2 . 15 . TGTGCCAGCAGCCAAGGGGAATTCGGTAATGAAAAACTGTTTTTT CASSQGEFGNEKLFF
TRBJ1-2 TRBV19 . 14 . TGTGCCACCCGAAGGGACCAAGCCAACTATAGCTACACCTTC CATRRDQANYSYTF